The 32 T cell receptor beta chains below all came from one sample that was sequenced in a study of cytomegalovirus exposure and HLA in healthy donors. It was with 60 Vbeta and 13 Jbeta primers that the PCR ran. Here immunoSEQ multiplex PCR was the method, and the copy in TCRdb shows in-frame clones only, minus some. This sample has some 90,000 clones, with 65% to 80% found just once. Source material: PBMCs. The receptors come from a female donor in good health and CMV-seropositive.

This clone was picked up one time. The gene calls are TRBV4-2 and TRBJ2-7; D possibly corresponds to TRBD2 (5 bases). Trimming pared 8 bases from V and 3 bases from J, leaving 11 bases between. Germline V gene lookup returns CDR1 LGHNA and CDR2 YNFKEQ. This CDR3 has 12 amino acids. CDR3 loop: CASGRENYEQYF. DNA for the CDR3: TGTGCCAGCGGAAGGGAGAACTACGAGCAGTACTTC.

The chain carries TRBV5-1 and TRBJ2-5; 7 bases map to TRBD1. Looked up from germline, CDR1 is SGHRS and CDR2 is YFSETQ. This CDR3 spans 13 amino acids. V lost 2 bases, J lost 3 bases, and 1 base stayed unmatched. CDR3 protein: CASSFDREETQYF. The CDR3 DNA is TGCGCCAGCAGCTTCGACAGGGAAGAGACCCAGTACTTC.

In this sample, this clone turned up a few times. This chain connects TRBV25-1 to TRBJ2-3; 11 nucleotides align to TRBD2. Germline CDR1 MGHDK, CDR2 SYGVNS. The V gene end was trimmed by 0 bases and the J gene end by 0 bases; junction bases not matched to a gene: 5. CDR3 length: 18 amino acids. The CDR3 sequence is CASSEYVLAGGSTDTQYF. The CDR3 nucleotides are TGTGCCAGCAGTGAATATGTCCTAGCGGGGGGTAGCACAGATACGCAGTATTTT.

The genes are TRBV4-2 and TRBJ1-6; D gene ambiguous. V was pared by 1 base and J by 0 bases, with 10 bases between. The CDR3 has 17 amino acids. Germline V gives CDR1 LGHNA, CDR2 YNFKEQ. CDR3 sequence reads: CASSQVGGSSYNSPLHF. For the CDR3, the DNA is TGTGCCAGCAGCCAAGTCGGCGGGAGCTCCTATAATTCACCCCTCCACTTT.

This CDR3 reads CASRRTLDRLNTEAFF. The DNA for the CDR3 is TGTGCCAGCAGACGGACCCTGGACAGGTTAAACACTGAAGCTTTCTTT. The V and J genes are TRBV2 and TRBJ1-1; 7 bases are a match to TRBD1. With 6 bases clipped from V and 2 bases from J, the junction kept 12 bases outside the gene matches. Germline-derived CDR1 and CDR2 are SNHLY and FYNNEI. The CDR3 is 16 residues long.

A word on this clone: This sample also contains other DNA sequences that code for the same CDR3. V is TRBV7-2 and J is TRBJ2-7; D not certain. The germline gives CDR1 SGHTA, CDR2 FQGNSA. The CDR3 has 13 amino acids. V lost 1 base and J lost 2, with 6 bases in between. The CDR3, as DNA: TGTGCCAGCAGCTTAGGCAGAACCTACGAGCAGTACTTC. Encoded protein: CASSLGRTYEQYF.

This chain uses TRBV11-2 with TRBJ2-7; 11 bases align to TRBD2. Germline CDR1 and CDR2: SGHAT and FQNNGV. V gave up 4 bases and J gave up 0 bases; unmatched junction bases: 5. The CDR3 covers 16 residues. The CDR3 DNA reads TGTGCCAGCAGCTATAGACTAGCGGGGCACTCCTACGAGCAGTACTTC. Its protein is CASSYRLAGHSYEQYF. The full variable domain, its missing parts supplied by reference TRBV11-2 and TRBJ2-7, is EAGVAQSPRYKIIEKRQSVAFWCNPISGHATLYWYQQILGQGPKLLIQFQNNGVVDDSQLPKDRFSAERLKGVDSTLKIQPAKLEDSAVYLCASSYRLAGHSYEQYFGPGTRLTVT.

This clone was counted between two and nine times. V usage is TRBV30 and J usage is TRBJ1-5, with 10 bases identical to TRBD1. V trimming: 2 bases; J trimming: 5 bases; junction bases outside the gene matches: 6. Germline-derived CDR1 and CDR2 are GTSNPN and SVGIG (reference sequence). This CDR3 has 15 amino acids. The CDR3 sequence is CAWSSSGTGDQPQHF. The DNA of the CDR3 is TGTGCCTGGAGTTCATCCGGGACAGGGGATCAGCCCCAGCATTTT.

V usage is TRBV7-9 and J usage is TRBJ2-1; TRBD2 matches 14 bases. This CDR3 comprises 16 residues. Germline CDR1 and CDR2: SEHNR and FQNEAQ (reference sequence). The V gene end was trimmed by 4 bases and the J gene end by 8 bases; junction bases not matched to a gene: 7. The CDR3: CASSSAGLAGGYEQFF. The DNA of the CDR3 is TGTGCCAGCAGCTCCGCCGGACTAGCGGGAGGATATGAGCAGTTCTTC.

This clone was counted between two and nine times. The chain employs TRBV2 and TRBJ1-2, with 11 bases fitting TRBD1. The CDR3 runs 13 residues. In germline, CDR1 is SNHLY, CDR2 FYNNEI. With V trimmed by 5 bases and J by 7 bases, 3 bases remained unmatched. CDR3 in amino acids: CASSLGTGGGYTF. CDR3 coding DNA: TGTGCCAGCAGTCTCGGGACAGGGGGTGGCTACACCTTC.

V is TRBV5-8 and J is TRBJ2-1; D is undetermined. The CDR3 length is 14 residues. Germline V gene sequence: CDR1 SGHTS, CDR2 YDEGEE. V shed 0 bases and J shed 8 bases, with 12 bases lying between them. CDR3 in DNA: TGTGCCAGCAGCTTGGAAGAGGCAGCCGATGAGCAGTTCTTC. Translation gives CASSLEEAADEQFF. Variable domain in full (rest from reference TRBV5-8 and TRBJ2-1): EAGVTQSPTHLIKTRGQQATLRCSPISGHTSVYWYQQALGLGLQFLLWYDEGEERNRGNFPPRFSGRQFPNYSSELNVNALELEDSALYLCASSLEEAADEQFFGPGTRLTVL.

Written as DNA, the CDR3 is TGTGCCTGGAGGGGACAGGGGATCAACTATGGCTACACCTTC. It yields the protein CAWRGQGINYGYTF. This sequence joins TRBV30 and TRBJ1-2; TRBD1 agrees at 10 bases. Germline V gene lookup returns CDR1 GTSNPN and CDR2 SVGIG (reference sequence). This CDR3 comprises 14 residues. V was clipped by 3 bases and J by 2 bases; unmatched bases: 3.

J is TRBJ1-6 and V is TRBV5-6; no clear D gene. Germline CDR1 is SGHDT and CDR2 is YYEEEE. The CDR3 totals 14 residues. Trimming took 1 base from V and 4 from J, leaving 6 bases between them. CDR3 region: CASSLRTYNSPLHF. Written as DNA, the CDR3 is TGTGCCAGCAGCTTGCGGACTTATAATTCACCCCTCCACTTT. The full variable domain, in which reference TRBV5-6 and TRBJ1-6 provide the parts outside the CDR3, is DAGVTQSPTHLIKTRGQQVTLRCSPKSGHDTVSWYQQALGQGPQFIFQYYEEEERQRGNFPDRFSGHQFPNYSSELNVNALLLGDSALYLCASSLRTYNSPLHFGNGTRLTVT.

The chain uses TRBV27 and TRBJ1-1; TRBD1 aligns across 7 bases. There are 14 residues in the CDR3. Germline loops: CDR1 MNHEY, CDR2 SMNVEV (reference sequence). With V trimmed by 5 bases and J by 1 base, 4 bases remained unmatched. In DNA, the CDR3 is TGTGCCAGCAGTACGACAGGGTGGAACACTGAAGCTTTCTTT. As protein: CASSTTGWNTEAFF.

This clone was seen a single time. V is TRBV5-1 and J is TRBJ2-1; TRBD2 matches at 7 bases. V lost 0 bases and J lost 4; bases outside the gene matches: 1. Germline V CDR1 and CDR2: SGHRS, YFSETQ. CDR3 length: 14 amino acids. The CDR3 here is CASSLDGGYNEQFF. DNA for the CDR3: TGCGCCAGCAGCTTGGACGGGGGGTACAATGAGCAGTTCTTC.

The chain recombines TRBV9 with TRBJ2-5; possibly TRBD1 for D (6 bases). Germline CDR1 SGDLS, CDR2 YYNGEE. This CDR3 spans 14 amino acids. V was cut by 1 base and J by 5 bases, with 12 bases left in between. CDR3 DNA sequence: TGTGCCAGCAGCGTAAGACAGGATAGCGAGACCCAGTACTTC. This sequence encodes CASSVRQDSETQYF.

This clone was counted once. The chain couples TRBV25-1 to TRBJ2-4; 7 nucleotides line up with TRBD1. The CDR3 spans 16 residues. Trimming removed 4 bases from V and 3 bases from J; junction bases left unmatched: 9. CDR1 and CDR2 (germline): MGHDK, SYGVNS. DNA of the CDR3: TGTGCCAGCAGTGCCCCAGGGGGTTTTGGCAAAAACATTCAGTACTTC. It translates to CASSAPGGFGKNIQYF.

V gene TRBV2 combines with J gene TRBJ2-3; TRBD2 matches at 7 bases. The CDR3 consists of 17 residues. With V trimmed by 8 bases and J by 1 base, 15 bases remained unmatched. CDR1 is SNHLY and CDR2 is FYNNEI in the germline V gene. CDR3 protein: CASSVGPAGAGTDTQYF. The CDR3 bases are TGTGCCAGCTCCGTCGGGCCGGCGGGAGCAGGCACAGATACGCAGTATTTT. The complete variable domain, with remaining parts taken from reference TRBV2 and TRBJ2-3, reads EPEVTQTPSHQVTQMGQEVILRCVPISNHLYFYWYRQILGQKVEFLVSFYNNEISEKSEIFDDQFSVERPDGSNFTLKIRSTKLEDSAMYFCASSVGPAGAGTDTQYFGPGTRLTVL.

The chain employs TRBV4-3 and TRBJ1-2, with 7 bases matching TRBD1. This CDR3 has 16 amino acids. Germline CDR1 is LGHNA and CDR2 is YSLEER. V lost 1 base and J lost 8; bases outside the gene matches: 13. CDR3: CASSQGTGGGSLGYTF. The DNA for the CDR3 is TGCGCCAGCAGCCAAGGGACAGGAGGGGGTTCGCTGGGCTACACCTTC.

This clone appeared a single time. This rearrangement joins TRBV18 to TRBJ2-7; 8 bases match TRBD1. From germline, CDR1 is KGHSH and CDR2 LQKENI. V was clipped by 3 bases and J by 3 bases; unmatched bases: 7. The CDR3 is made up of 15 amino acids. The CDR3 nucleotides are TGTGCCAGCTCACCGCCGGGACAGGTGAGCTACGAGCAGTACTTC. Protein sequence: CASSPPGQVSYEQYF.

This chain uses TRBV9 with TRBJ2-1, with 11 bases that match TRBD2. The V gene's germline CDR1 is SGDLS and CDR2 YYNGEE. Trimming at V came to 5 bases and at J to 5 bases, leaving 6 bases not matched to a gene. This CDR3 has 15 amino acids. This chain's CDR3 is CASRPLAGGHNEQFF. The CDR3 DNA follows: TGTGCCAGCAGACCTCTAGCGGGAGGTCACAATGAGCAGTTCTTC.

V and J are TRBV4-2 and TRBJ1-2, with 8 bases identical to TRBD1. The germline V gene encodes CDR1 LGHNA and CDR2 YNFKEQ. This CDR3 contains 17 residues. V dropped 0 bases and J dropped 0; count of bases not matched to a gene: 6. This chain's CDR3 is CASSQDGRTGTNYGYTF. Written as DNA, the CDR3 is TGTGCCAGCAGCCAAGATGGGAGGACAGGGACTAACTATGGCTACACCTTC.

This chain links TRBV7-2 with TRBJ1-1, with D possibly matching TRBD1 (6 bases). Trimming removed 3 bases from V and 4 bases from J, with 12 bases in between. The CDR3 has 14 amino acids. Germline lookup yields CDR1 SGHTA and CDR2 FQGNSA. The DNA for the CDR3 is TGTGCCAGCAGCTTCTCCGAAGGGGGCACTGAAGCTTTCTTT. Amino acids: CASSFSEGGTEAFF.

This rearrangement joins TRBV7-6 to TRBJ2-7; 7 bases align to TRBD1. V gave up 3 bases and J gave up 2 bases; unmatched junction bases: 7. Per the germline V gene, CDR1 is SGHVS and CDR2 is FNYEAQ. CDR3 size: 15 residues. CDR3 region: CASSFSHRGPYEQYF. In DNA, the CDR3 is TGTGCCAGCAGCTTTAGCCACAGGGGTCCCTACGAGCAGTACTTC.

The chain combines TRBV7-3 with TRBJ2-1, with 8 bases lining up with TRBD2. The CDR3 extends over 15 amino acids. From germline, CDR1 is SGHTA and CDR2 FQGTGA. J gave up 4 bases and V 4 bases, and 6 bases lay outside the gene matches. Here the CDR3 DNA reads TGTGCCAGCAGCTCGGCGGGGGGCCGGTACAATGAGCAGTTCTTC. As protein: CASSSAGGRYNEQFF.

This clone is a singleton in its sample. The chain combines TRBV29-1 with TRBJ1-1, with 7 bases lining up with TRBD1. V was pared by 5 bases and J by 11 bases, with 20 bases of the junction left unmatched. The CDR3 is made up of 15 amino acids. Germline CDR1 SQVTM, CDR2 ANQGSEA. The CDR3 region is CSVSQIAVDRAAAFF. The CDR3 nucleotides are TGCAGCGTTTCTCAGATCGCTGTTGACAGGGCGGCTGCTTTCTTT.

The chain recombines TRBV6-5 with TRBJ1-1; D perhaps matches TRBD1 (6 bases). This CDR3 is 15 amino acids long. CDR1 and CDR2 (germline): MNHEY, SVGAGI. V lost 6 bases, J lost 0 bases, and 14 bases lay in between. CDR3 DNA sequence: TGTGCCAGCAGCCAGGACAGCCTAATGAACACTGAAGCTTTCTTT. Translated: CASSQDSLMNTEAFF.

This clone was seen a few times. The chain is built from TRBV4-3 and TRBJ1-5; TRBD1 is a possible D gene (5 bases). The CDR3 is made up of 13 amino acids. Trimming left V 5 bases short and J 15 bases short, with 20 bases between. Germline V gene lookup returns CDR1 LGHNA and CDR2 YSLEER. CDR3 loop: CASSELVDTVLHF. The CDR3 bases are TGCGCCAGCAGCGAGTTAGTGGACACCGTTTTGCATTTT.

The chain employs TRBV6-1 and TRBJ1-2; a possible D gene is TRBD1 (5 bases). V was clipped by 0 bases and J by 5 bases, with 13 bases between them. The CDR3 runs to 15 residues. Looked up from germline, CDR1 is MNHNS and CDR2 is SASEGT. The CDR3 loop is CASSEAPGGGYGYTF. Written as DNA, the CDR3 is TGTGCCAGCAGTGAAGCGCCTGGGGGAGGGTATGGCTACACCTTC.

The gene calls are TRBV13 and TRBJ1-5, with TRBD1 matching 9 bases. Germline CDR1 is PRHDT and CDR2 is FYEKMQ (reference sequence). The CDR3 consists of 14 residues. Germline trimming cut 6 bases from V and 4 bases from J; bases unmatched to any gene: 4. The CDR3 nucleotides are TGTGCCAGCAGTCTCGGGACAGGGAATCAGCCCCAGCATTTT. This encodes CASSLGTGNQPQHF.

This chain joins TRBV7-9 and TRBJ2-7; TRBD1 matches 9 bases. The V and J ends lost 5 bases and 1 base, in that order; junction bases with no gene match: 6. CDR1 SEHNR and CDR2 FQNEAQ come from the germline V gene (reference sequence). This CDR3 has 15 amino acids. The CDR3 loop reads CASSADRGISYEQYF. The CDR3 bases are TGTGCCAGCAGCGCAGACAGGGGGATTTCCTACGAGCAGTACTTC.

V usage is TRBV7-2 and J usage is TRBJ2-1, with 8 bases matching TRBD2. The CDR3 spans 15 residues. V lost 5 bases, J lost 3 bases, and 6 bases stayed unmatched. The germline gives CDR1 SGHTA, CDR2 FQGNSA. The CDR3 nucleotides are TGTGCCAGCAGCCCTCGGCGGGGGGTCTACAATGAGCAGTTCTTC. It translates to CASSPRRGVYNEQFF.